Presented here are 29 T cell receptor beta chains from one specimen sequenced in a study of identical twins. TCRdb ran MiXCR on the 5' RACE reads and lists one entry per CDR3 protein. Here the sample spans roughly 630,000 distinct CDR3 sequences, roughly 6.6% being singletons. These data were also filed under a second study, of yellow fever vaccine responses in identical twins.

The sequenced sample was PBMCs. The receptors stem from a woman aged 18-29 years in good health.

The rearrangement links TRBV7-9 to TRBJ2-7; tentatively, D is TRBD1 (6 bases). Germline loops: CDR1 SEHNR, CDR2 FQNEAQ (reference sequence). The CDR3 loop spans 15 amino acids. V dropped 5 bases and J dropped 7 bases, with 21 bases sitting between them. The CDR3 coding sequence is TGTGCCAGCAGCCCCAGGACCGGGACATCGGGTGAGCAGTACTTC. It specifies CASSPRTGTSGEQYF.

This clonotype has ten or more counts. The chain combines TRBV6-5 with TRBJ1-1, with D possibly TRBD1 on 5 matching bases. CDR3 size: 15 residues. CDR1 is MNHEY and CDR2 is SVGAGI in the germline V gene. Trimming removed 2 bases from V and 6 bases from J, with 16 bases in between. DNA for the CDR3: TGTGCCAGCAGTTACCCGCAAGCAGGGAGCGCTGAAGCTTTCTTT. Its protein product is CASSYPQAGSAEAFF.

The sample holds many counts of this clonotype. This sequence joins TRBV29-1 and TRBJ2-2; 9 nucleotides align to TRBD1. Germline V gives CDR1 SQVTM, CDR2 ANQGSEA. The CDR3 is 15 residues long. The V and J ends lost 4 bases and 2 bases, in that order; junction bases with no gene match: 5. CDR3 protein: CSVAVTGGNTGELFF. CDR3 in DNA: TGCAGCGTTGCTGTGACAGGGGGTAACACCGGGGAGCTGTTTTTT.

This clonotype was observed at least ten times. The J gene is TRBJ2-7, the V gene TRBV2; 11 bases agree with TRBD1. The germline V gene has CDR1 SNHLY and CDR2 FYNNEI. CDR3 length: 15 amino acids. The junction had 7 bases not matched to a gene; V was cut back by 7 bases and J by 2 bases. CDR3 sequence: CASKLPGQGAYEQYF. CDR3 DNA: TGTGCCAGCAAACTACCGGGACAGGGGGCCTACGAGCAGTACTTC.

This clonotype was observed a handful of times. The CDR3 nucleotides are TGCAGCGTTGACGAGGGATATGGCTACACCTTC. Translating it yields CSVDEGYGYTF. The V and J genes are TRBV29-1 and TRBJ1-2; D uncertain. The V gene's germline CDR1 is SQVTM and CDR2 ANQGSEA. This CDR3 has 11 residues. V shed 3 bases and J shed 5 bases, with 7 bases lying between them.

In this sample, this clonotype turned up many times. The chain links TRBV24-1 to TRBJ2-1; D is possibly TRBD2 (6 bases). The ends were cut back, 0 bases at V and 3 bases at J, with 11 bases in the middle. The CDR3 is made up of 16 amino acids. Germline assignment: CDR1 KGHDR and CDR2 SFDVKD. The CDR3 sequence is CATSDLGGDGYNEQFF. CDR3 nucleotides: TGTGCCACCAGTGATTTGGGCGGGGATGGCTACAATGAGCAGTTCTTC.

This clonotype was detected only a few times. The chain links TRBV14 to TRBJ2-7; D gene uncertain. CDR3 length: 14 residues. Germline V gives CDR1 SGHDN, CDR2 FVKESK. V was shortened by 1 base and J by 0 bases, with 7 bases between the two germline ends. DNA for the CDR3: TGTGCCAGCAGCCAAGCCCAGAGCTCCTACGAGCAGTACGTC. This translates into CASSQAQSSYEQYV.

This chain joins TRBV28 and TRBJ2-2, with D tentatively TRBD2 (6 bases). Germline values: CDR1 MDHEN, CDR2 SYDVKM. The CDR3 sequence is 18 residues long. Between the trimmed V and J ends, which lost 6 bases and 1 base, there was a span of 21 bases. The CDR3 DNA follows: TGTGCCAGCAGACTATCCCCGGGACTCAAGGGGAACACCGGGGAGCTGTTTTTT. Encoded protein: CASRLSPGLKGNTGELFF.

J is TRBJ2-3 and V is TRBV5-6, with D unresolved. The ends were cut back, 4 bases at V and 2 bases at J, with 14 bases in the middle. The CDR3 length is 15 residues. Germline assignment: CDR1 SGHDT and CDR2 YYEEEE. CDR3 bases: TGTGCCAGCAGCCTATGGTCCCGTGCCACAGATACGCAGTATTTT. Translated, it gives CASSLWSRATDTQYF. Looking up the rest from reference TRBV5-6 and TRBJ2-3 gives the full variable domain: DAGVTQSPTHLIKTRGQQVTLRCSPKSGHDTVSWYQQALGQGPQFIFQYYEEEERQRGNFPDRFSGHQFPNYSSELNVNALLLGDSALYLCASSLWSRATDTQYFGPGTRLTVL.

There are many counts of this clonotype. In DNA, the CDR3 is TGCAGTGCCCGCCTCCTAGCGGGGGCCGGGGGGGAGCTGTTTTTT. Protein product: CSARLLAGAGGELFF. The V gene is TRBV20-1, the J gene TRBJ2-2; 10 bases match TRBD2. Per germline, CDR1 DFQATT and CDR2 SNEGSKA (reference sequence). CDR3 length: 15 amino acids. J was trimmed by 8 bases and V by 6 bases; bases with no gene match: 12.

The V gene is TRBV6-5, the J gene TRBJ1-1; a weak D match, TRBD1 (6 bases). The CDR3 length is 17 residues. Germline CDR1 reads MNHEY; CDR2 reads SVGAGI. The V end lost 2 bases, the J end lost 4 bases, and 20 bases lay between the germline ends. The DNA for the CDR3 is TGTGCCAGCAGTTACGAAGGGGGGGTGGCAGCCGTCACTGAAGCTTTCTTT. It specifies CASSYEGGVAAVTEAFF.

The V call is TRBV6-4, the J call TRBJ1-5, with TRBD1 matching 8 bases. The CDR3 has 13 residues. Germline CDR1 and CDR2: MRHNA and SNTAGT. V gave up 6 bases and J gave up 6 bases; unmatched junction bases: 4. The DNA of the CDR3 is TGTGCCAGCAGACAGGGGGGTAGTCAGCCCCAGCATTTT. Encoded protein: CASRQGGSQPQHF.

The chain links TRBV2 to TRBJ1-1; D not certain. Trimming stripped 2 bases from V and 2 bases from J, with 12 bases between. The CDR3 is 15 amino acids. Germline values: CDR1 SNHLY, CDR2 FYNNEI. CDR3 region: CASSERDPVNTEAFF. CDR3 DNA: TGTGCCAGCAGTGAAAGAGACCCTGTAAACACTGAAGCTTTCTTT.

This chain joins TRBV7-9 and TRBJ2-3; 7 bases align to TRBD2. This CDR3 has 17 residues. V shed 4 bases, J shed 2 bases, and the junction held 12 bases outside the gene matches. Germline values: CDR1 SEHNR, CDR2 FQNEAQ (reference sequence). The CDR3 is CASSSLAGGGVTDTQYF. For the CDR3, the DNA is TGTGCCAGCAGCTCCTTAGCGGGTGGAGGAGTCACAGATACGCAGTATTTT.

This rearrangement joins TRBV20-1 to TRBJ2-7; 10 bases are shared with TRBD1. V shed 1 base and J 5 bases; nucleotides not matched to a gene: 17. The CDR3 is made up of 18 amino acids. CDR1 DFQATT and CDR2 SNEGSKA come from the germline V gene (reference sequence). The CDR3 loop reads CSARVNFDRDRGFDEQYF. CDR3 in DNA: TGCAGTGCTAGAGTCAACTTTGACCGGGACAGGGGATTTGACGAGCAGTACTTC.

CDR3 nucleotides: TGCAGTGCTACAAAAGGGGAGGGCCCTGAAGCTTTCTTT. This sequence encodes CSATKGEGPEAFF. The chain combines TRBV20-1 with TRBJ1-1; perhaps TRBD1 as D (5 bases). Germline CDR1 is DFQATT and CDR2 is SNEGSKA (reference sequence). The CDR3 consists of 13 residues. Trimming pared 4 bases from V and 6 bases from J, leaving 15 bases between.

The chain is built from TRBV2 and TRBJ2-5; D is perhaps TRBD1 or TRBD2 (5 bases each). This CDR3 spans 15 amino acids. Germline-derived CDR1 and CDR2 are SNHLY and FYNNEI. Trimming stripped 1 base from V and 3 bases from J, with 12 bases between. The DNA for the CDR3 is TGTGCCAGCAGTGAAGACCCGGGACCCGAAGAGACCCAGTACTTC. It specifies CASSEDPGPEETQYF.

The CDR3 nucleotides read TGCAGTGCCCCAGACGAGCGGGCTACACACAATGAGCAGTTCTTC. Protein product: CSAPDERATHNEQFF. This sequence joins TRBV20-1 and TRBJ2-1, with D perhaps matching TRBD2 (6 bases). With 6 bases removed from V and 5 bases from J, the gap between germline ends came to 20 bases. In germline, CDR1 is DFQATT, CDR2 SNEGSKA (reference sequence). The length of the CDR3 is 15 residues.

V gene TRBV2 combines with J gene TRBJ2-3; 7 nucleotides agree with TRBD1. After removal of 7 bases from V and 2 bases from J, the junction contained 3 bases not matched to a gene. The CDR3 covers 13 residues. Germline CDR1 and CDR2: SNHLY and FYNNEI. The CDR3 sequence: CASTQGNTDTQYF. The CDR3 DNA follows: TGTGCCAGCACACAGGGGAACACAGATACGCAGTATTTT. Using reference TRBV2 and TRBJ2-3 for the parts outside the CDR3, the full variable domain is EPEVTQTPSHQVTQMGQEVILRCVPISNHLYFYWYRQILGQKVEFLVSFYNNEISEKSEIFDDQFSVERPDGSNFTLKIRSTKLEDSAMYFCASTQGNTDTQYFGPGTRLTVL.

V and J are TRBV24-1 and TRBJ2-3; TRBD1 aligns across 12 bases. Germline values: CDR1 KGHDR, CDR2 SFDVKD. J gave up 6 bases and V 7 bases, and 13 bases lay outside the gene matches. This CDR3 is 17 amino acids long. The CDR3 bases are TGTGCCACCAGGCCACCCCCCGGGACAGGGGGCCCGGATACGCAGTATTTT. This codes for CATRPPPGTGGPDTQYF.

This clonotype was observed a handful of times. The chain joins TRBV4-1 to TRBJ2-6, with D possibly being TRBD1 (6 bases). CDR1 and CDR2 (germline): MGHRA, YSYEKL. The length of the CDR3 is 21 residues. Trimming shortened V by 3 bases and J by 0 bases, and 24 bases separated the two germline ends. The CDR3 spells CASSHKQGYRPFISGANVLTF. The CDR3 bases are TGCGCCAGCAGCCACAAACAGGGATACCGACCTTTTATCTCTGGGGCCAACGTCCTGACTTTC.

This clonotype has ten or more counts. This rearrangement joins TRBV9 to TRBJ2-1, with TRBD2 matching 8 bases. Trimming removed 3 bases from V and 4 bases from J; junction bases left unmatched: 6. The CDR3 spans 15 residues. Per germline, CDR1 SGDLS and CDR2 YYNGEE. The CDR3 loop is CASSAGGAVYNEQFF. The CDR3 DNA follows: TGTGCCAGCAGCGCGGGGGGGGCAGTTTACAATGAGCAGTTCTTC.

This clonotype was counted a few times. The chain recombines TRBV5-5 with TRBJ2-3, with D possibly being TRBD1 (5 bases). V was shortened by 3 bases and J by 6 bases, with 20 bases between the two germline ends. There are 16 residues in the CDR3. Germline CDR1 reads SGHKS; CDR2 reads YYEKEE (reference sequence). CDR3 in amino acids: CASSSAPGLGKDTQYF. In DNA, the CDR3 is TGTGCCAGCAGCTCGGCTCCAGGGTTGGGTAAGGATACGCAGTATTTT. Supplemented by reference TRBV5-5 and TRBJ2-3, the full variable domain reads DAGVTQSPTHLIKTRGQQVTLRCSPISGHKSVSWYQQVLGQGPQFIFQYYEKEERGRGNFPDRFSARQFPNYSSELNVNALLLGDSALYLCASSSAPGLGKDTQYFGPGTRLTVL.

This sequence joins TRBV20-1 and TRBJ1-1; D is perhaps TRBD1 (6 bases). CDR1 is DFQATT, CDR2 SNEGSKA, per germline (reference sequence). The CDR3 covers 14 residues. V lost 5 bases to trimming and J lost 0 bases, with 13 bases between them. The CDR3 DNA reads TGCAGTGCTCTTCACAGGGTACTGAACACTGAAGCTTTCTTT. It translates to CSALHRVLNTEAFF.

This clonotype was picked up a small number of times. This chain connects TRBV11-2 to TRBJ2-3; D possibly corresponds to TRBD1 (5 bases). This CDR3 contains 15 residues. The ends were cut back, 5 bases at V and 6 bases at J, with 18 bases in the middle. Per germline, CDR1 SGHAT and CDR2 FQNNGV. The chain's CDR3 is CASSPEGHRADTQYF. CDR3 DNA: TGTGCCAGCAGCCCGGAAGGACACCGTGCGGATACGCAGTATTTT.

This clonotype turned up a few times. This chain uses TRBV5-1 with TRBJ2-2; TRBD1 matches 11 bases. CDR1 is SGHRS, CDR2 YFSETQ, per germline. Trimming removed 6 bases from V and 4 bases from J; junction bases left unmatched: 5. This CDR3 region has 15 residues. The DNA of the CDR3 is TGCGCCAGCATGGGGACAGGGGGACGCACCGGGGAGCTGTTTTTT. Residues: CASMGTGGRTGELFF.

In its sample, this clonotype was seen a few times. The rearrangement joins TRBV10-2 to TRBJ2-1; 9 bases match TRBD2. Losses at the gene ends were 0 bases for V and 9 bases for J; bases not matched to a gene: 9. The CDR3 length is 16 residues. Germline CDR1 and CDR2: WSHSY and SAAADI. The CDR3 sequence: CASSESGRGGLSEQFF. CDR3 DNA sequence: TGCGCCAGCAGTGAGTCCGGGCGGGGGGGCCTCTCTGAGCAGTTCTTC.

This clonotype was seen a handful of times. The chain is built from TRBV3-1 and TRBJ2-3; D uncertain. The germline V gene encodes CDR1 LGHDT and CDR2 YNNKEL (reference sequence). Trimming removed 4 bases at V and 6 bases at J, with 17 bases between. The CDR3 runs 15 residues. CDR3: CASSLSPGPVDTQYF. The CDR3 DNA follows: TGTGCCAGCAGCCTTTCGCCCGGCCCGGTGGATACGCAGTATTTT.

This clonotype was recorded at least ten times. The rearrangement joins TRBV5-1 to TRBJ2-1; 10 nucleotides agree with TRBD2. The J segment lost 7 bases and the V segment lost 4 bases, leaving 11 bases of the junction unmatched. Germline CDR1 reads SGHRS; CDR2 reads YFSETQ. This CDR3 is built from 16 residues. The CDR3 is CASSTGLASGRNEQFF. In nucleotides, the CDR3 is TGCGCCAGCAGCACTGGGTTGGCTAGCGGGAGAAATGAGCAGTTCTTC.